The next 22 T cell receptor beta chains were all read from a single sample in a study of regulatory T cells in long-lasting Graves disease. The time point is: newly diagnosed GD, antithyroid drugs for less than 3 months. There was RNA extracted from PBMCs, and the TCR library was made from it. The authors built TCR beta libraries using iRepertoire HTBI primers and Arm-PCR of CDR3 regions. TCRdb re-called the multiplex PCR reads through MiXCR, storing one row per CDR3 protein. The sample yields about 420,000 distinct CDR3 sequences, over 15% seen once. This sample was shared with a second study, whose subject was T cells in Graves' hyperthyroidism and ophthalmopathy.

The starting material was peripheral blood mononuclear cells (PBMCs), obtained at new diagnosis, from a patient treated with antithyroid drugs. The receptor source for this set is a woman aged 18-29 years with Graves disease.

CDR3 in DNA: TGTGCCATCAGTGTTGGCGGTGATAATTCACCCCTCCACTTT. Translating it yields CAISVGGDNSPLHF. This chain connects TRBV10-3 to TRBJ1-6; no definite D call. This CDR3 spans 14 amino acids. Germline V gene data show CDR1 as ENHRY and CDR2 as SYGVKD. The germline V and J ends were trimmed by 4 bases and 5 bases, with 9 bases remaining between them.

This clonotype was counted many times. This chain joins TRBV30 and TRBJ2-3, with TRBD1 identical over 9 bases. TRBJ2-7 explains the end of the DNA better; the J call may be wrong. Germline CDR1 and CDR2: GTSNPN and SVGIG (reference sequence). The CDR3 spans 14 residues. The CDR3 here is CAWNAGQGWYEQYF. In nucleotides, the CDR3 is TGTGCCTGGAACGCGGGACAGGGTTGGTACGAGCAGTACTTC.

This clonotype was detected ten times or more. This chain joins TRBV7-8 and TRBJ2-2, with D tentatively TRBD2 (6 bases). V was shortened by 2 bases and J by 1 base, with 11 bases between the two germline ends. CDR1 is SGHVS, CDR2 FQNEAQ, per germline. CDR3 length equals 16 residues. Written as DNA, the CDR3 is TGTGCCAGCAGCTTAAGAAACGGGAGGAACACCGGGGAGCTGTTTTTT. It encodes CASSLRNGRNTGELFF.

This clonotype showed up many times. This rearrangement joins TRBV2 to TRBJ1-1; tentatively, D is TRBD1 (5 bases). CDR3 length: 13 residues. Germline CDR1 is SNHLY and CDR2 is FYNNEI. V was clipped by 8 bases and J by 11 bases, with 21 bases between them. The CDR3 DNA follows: TGTGCCAGCGCCCCGGGGGTTGGTTCTCGGGCTTTCTTT. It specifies CASAPGVGSRAFF.

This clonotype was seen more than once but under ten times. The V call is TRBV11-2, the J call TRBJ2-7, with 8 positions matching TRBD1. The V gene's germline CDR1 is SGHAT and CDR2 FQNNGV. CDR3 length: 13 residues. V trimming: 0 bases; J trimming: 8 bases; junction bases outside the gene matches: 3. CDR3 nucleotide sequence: TGTGCCAGCAGCTTAGAGGGCAGGGGGCAGCAGTACTTC. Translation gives CASSLEGRGQQYF.

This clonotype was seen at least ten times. The CDR3 sequence: CASTTNRQLGREQYF. CDR3 sequence (DNA): TGTGCCAGCACCACAAATCGCCAGCTGGGCCGCGAGCAGTACTTC. The chain recombines TRBV12-3 or TRBV12-4 with TRBJ2-7; D is unresolved. The V gene lost 7 bases and the J gene lost 6 bases, with 22 bases spanning the gap. The CDR3 is made up of 15 amino acids.

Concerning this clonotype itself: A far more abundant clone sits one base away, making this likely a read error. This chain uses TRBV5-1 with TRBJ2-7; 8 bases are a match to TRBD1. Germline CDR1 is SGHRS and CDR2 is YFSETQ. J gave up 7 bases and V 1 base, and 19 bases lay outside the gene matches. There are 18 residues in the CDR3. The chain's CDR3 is CASSLTAGWTGTDHEQYF. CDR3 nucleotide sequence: TGCGCCAGCAGCTTGACGGCTGGCTGGACAGGGACCGACCATGAGCAGTACTTC.

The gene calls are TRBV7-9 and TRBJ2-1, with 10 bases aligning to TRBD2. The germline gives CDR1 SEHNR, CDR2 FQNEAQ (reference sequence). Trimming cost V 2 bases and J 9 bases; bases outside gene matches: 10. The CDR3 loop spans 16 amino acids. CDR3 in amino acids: CASSLNSGRAVGEQFF. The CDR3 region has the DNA TGTGCCAGCAGCTTAAACAGCGGGAGGGCCGTAGGTGAGCAGTTCTTC.

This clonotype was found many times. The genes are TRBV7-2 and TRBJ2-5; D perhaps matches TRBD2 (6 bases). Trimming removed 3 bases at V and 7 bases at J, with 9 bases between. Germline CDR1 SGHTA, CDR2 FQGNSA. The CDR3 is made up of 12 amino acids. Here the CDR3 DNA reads TGTGCCAGCAGCTTCCAGGAGGGGACCCAGTACTTC. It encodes CASSFQEGTQYF.

In DNA, the CDR3 is TGTGCCAGCAAGGGGGCAGGGACTCCCTCTTTCGAGCAGTACTTC. This encodes CASKGAGTPSFEQYF. The chain links TRBV6-2 or TRBV6-3 to TRBJ2-7; tentatively, D is TRBD1 (7 bases). The CDR3 totals 15 residues. Germline CDR1 MNHEY, CDR2 SVGEGT. Trimming shortened V by 7 bases and J by 6 bases, and 22 bases separated the two germline ends.

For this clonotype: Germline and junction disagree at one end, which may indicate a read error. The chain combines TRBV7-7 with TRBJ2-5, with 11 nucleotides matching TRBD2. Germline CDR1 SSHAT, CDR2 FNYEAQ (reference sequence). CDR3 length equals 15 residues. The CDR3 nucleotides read TGTGCTAGCAGCTCAGAAGGACTAGCGGGAGAGACCCAGTACTTC. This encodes CASSSEGLAGETQYF.

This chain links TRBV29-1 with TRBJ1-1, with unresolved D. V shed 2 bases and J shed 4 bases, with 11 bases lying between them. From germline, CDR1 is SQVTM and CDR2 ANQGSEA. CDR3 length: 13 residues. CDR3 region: CSVESHPGTEAFF. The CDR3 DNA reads TGCAGCGTTGAATCTCACCCCGGCACTGAAGCTTTCTTT.

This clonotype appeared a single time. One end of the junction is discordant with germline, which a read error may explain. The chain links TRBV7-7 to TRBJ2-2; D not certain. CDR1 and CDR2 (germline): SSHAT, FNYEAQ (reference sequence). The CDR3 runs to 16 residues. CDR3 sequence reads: CASSLDPGWNTGELFF. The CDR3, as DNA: TGTGCTAGCAGCTTAGATCCGGGTTGGAACACCGGGGAGCTGTTTTTT.

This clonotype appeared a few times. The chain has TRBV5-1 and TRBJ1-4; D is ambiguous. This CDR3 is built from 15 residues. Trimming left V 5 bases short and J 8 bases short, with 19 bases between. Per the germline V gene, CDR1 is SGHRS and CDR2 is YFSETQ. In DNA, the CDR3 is TGCGCCAGCAGTTCGGACGTCTCCCGGAGGGAAAAACTGTTTTTT. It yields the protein CASSSDVSRREKLFF.

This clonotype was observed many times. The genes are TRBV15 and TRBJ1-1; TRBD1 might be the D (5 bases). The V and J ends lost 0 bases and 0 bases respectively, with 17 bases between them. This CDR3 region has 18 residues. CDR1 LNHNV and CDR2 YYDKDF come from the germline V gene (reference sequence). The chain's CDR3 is CATSRDSGTRGLNTEAFF. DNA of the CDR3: TGTGCCACCAGCAGAGATTCCGGGACCCGGGGGTTGAACACTGAAGCTTTCTTT. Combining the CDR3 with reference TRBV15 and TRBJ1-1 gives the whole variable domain DAMVIQNPRYQVTQFGKPVTLSCSQTLNHNVMYWYQQKSSQAPKLLFHYYDKDFNNEADTPDNFQSRRPNTSFCFLDIRSPGLGDTAMYLCATSRDSGTRGLNTEAFFGQGTRLTVV.

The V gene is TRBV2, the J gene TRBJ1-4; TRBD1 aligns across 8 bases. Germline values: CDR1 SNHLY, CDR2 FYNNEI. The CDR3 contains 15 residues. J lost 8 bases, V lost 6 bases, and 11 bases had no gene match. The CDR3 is CASSPDRGPTEKLFF. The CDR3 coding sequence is TGTGCCAGCAGCCCCGACAGGGGTCCTACAGAAAAACTGTTTTTT. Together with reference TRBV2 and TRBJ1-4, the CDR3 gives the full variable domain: EPEVTQTPSHQVTQMGQEVILRCVPISNHLYFYWYRQILGQKVEFLVSFYNNEISEKSEIFDDQFSVERPDGSNFTLKIRSTKLEDSAMYFCASSPDRGPTEKLFFGSGTQLSVL.

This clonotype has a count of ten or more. The CDR3 protein is CSAWDLEAFF. The CDR3, as DNA: TGCAGTGCTTGGGACTTAGAAGCTTTCTTT. The genes are TRBV20-1 and TRBJ1-1, with D maybe TRBD1 (5 bases). V lost 5 bases and J 8 bases, leaving 9 bases between the germline ends. The CDR3 has 10 amino acids. The germline gives CDR1 DFQATT, CDR2 SNEGSKA (reference sequence).

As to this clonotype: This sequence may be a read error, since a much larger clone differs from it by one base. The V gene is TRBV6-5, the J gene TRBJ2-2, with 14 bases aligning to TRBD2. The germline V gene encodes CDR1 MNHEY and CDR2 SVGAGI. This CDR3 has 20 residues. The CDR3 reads CASSWTGTSGRIGDTGELSF. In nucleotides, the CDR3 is TGTGCCAGCAGTTGGACCGGGACTAGCGGGAGAATTGGCGACACCGGGGAGCTGTCTTTT.

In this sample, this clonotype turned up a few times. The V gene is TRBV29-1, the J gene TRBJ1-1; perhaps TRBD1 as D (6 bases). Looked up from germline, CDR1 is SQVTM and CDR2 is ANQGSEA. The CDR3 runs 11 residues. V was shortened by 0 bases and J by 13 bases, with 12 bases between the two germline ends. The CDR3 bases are TGCAGCGTTGAAGATCAGGGGTATTGTTTCTTT. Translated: CSVEDQGYCFF. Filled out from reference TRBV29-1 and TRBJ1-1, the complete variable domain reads SAVISQKPSRDICQRGTSLTIQCQVDSQVTMMFWYRQQPGQSLTLIATANQGSEATYESGFVIDKFPISRPNLTFSTLTVSNMSPEDSSIYLCSVEDQGYCFFGQGTRLTVV.

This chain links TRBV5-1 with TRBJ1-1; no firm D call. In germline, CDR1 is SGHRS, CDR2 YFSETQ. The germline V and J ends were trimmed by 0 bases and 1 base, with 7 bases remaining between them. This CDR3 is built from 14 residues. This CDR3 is CASSLASSNTEAFF. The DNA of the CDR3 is TGCGCCAGCAGCTTGGCTAGTTCGAACACTGAAGCTTTCTTT.

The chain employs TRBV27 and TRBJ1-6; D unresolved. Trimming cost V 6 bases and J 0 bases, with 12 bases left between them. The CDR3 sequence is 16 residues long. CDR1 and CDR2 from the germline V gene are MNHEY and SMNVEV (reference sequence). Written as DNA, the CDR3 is TGTGCCAGCAGGAGGGTGGGCACCTCCTATAATTCACCCCTCCACTTT. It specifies CASRRVGTSYNSPLHF.

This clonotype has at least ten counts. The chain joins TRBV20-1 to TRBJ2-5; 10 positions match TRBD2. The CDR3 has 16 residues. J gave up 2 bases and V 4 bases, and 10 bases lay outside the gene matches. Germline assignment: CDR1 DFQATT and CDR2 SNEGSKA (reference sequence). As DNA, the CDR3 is TGCAGTGCTAACTCAATCCCGGGACTAGCGCAAGAGACCCAGTACTTC. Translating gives CSANSIPGLAQETQYF.